This entry lists 14 T cell receptor beta chains sequenced from one sample in a study of blood T cell repertoires in COVID-19. Libraries were prepared by immunoSEQ multiplex PCR; TCRdb keeps only in-frame clonotypes and omits some of them. The data show about 250,000 clones, around 82% seen once. The sequencing sample was made of peripheral blood. The receptors originated from a woman of 80 years or more with active or convalescent COVID-19.

This chain uses TRBV19 with TRBJ2-7; TRBD2 agrees at 13 bases. Germline CDR1 is LNHDA and CDR2 is SQIVND (reference sequence). The V and J ends lost 6 bases and 2 bases, in that order; junction bases with no gene match: 7. This CDR3 is built from 16 residues. The CDR3 protein is CASRAPGLAGTYEQYF. In DNA form, the CDR3 reads TGTGCCAGTAGGGCACCGGGACTAGCGGGAACCTACGAGCAGTACTTC.

This clone came up a few times. The genes are TRBV12-3 or TRBV12-4 and TRBJ1-4; D is unclear. The germline V and J ends were trimmed by 1 base and 7 bases, with 7 bases remaining between them. The CDR3 is made up of 13 amino acids. CDR3 sequence: CASSLVGSEKLFF. CDR3 nucleotides: TGTGCCAGCAGTTTAGTCGGGAGTGAAAAACTGTTTTTT.

J is TRBJ2-5 and V is TRBV29-1, with a possible D match to TRBD1 (6 bases). V was trimmed by 4 bases and J by 5 bases, leaving 17 bases between them. This CDR3 is 14 amino acids long. The V gene's germline CDR1 is SQVTM and CDR2 ANQGSEA. The DNA of the CDR3 is TGCAGCGTTGGACAGGCCGCCCTTGGGGAGACCCAGTACTTC. Its protein is CSVGQAALGETQYF.

V usage is TRBV5-1 and J usage is TRBJ1-4; tentatively, D is TRBD1 (6 bases). Looked up from germline, CDR1 is SGHRS and CDR2 is YFSETQ. V lost 7 bases, J lost 0 bases, and 25 bases lay in between. This CDR3 has 19 amino acids. The CDR3 DNA reads TGCGCCAGCCGAGTTTGGGGGTTTCCAGGGGCCACAACTAATGAAAAACTGTTTTTT. Its protein is CASRVWGFPGATTNEKLFF.

The CDR3 bases are TGTGCCAGTAGTCATGGCAGGGGCGATGAGACCCAGTACTTC. As protein: CASSHGRGDETQYF. The J gene is TRBJ2-5, the V gene TRBV19; the D gene is possibly TRBD1 (6 bases). This CDR3 is built from 14 residues. Germline lookup yields CDR1 LNHDA and CDR2 SQIVND (reference sequence). Trimming stripped 5 bases from V and 5 bases from J, with 15 bases between. Filled out from reference TRBV19 and TRBJ2-5, the complete variable domain reads DGGITQSPKYLFRKEGQNVTLSCEQNLNHDAMYWYRQDPGQGLRLIYYSQIVNDFQKGDIAEGYSVSREKKESFPLTVTSAQKNPTAFYLCASSHGRGDETQYFGPGTRLLVL.

The gene calls are TRBV7-9 and TRBJ1-4; D possibly corresponds to TRBD1 (5 bases). V lost 6 bases and J lost 0, with 11 bases in between. This CDR3 has 15 residues. Germline lookup yields CDR1 SEHNR and CDR2 FQNEAQ (reference sequence). The DNA of the CDR3 is TGTGCCAGCAGTCGCGGAGGGGCAACTAATGAAAAACTGTTTTTT. This gives the protein CASSRGGATNEKLFF.

This chain connects TRBV3-1 (or the pseudogene TRBV3-2) to TRBJ1-3, with D perhaps matching TRBD1 (6 bases). The CDR3 loop spans 14 amino acids. V was cut by 7 bases and J by 8 bases, with 18 bases left in between. CDR1 and CDR2 from the germline V gene are LGHDT and YNNKEL (reference sequence). The CDR3 loop reads CASTGDPGVHTIYF. The CDR3, as DNA: TGTGCCAGCACTGGTGACCCAGGGGTCCACACCATATATTTT.

The rearrangement links TRBV10-2 to TRBJ2-7; 8 bases align to TRBD1. The CDR3 has 16 amino acids. The germline V gene has CDR1 WSHSY and CDR2 SAAADI. With 4 bases clipped from V and 7 bases from J, the junction kept 15 bases outside the gene matches. The CDR3 coding sequence is TGCGCCAGCAGTGGGACATTGGACAGGGTTAATCGAGAGCAGTACTTC. This gives the protein CASSGTLDRVNREQYF.

The V call is TRBV27, the J call TRBJ1-3; D call uncertain. The CDR3 has 13 residues. V was cut by 3 bases and J by 4 bases, with 7 bases left in between. Germline CDR1 and CDR2: MNHEY and SMNVEV (reference sequence). CDR3 DNA: TGTGCCAGCAGTTTCGGCAGGGGAAACACCATATATTTT. Translating it yields CASSFGRGNTIYF.

This clone appeared a few times. The rearrangement uses TRBV15 and TRBJ1-6, with TRBD1 matching 8 bases. Germline CDR1 is LNHNV and CDR2 is YYDKDF (reference sequence). The CDR3 loop spans 14 amino acids. J gave up 8 bases and V 4 bases, and 4 bases lay outside the gene matches. The CDR3 DNA follows: TGTGCCACCAGCACTGGACAGGGTTATTCACCCCTCCACTTT. As protein: CATSTGQGYSPLHF. The full variable domain, its missing parts supplied by reference TRBV15 and TRBJ1-6, is DAMVIQNPRYQVTQFGKPVTLSCSQTLNHNVMYWYQQKSSQAPKLLFHYYDKDFNNEADTPDNFQSRRPNTSFCFLDIRSPGLGDTAMYLCATSTGQGYSPLHFGNGTRLTVT.

CDR3 sequence: CASSLGTLAGGSIDTQYF. The CDR3 bases are TGCGCCAGCAGCTTGGGAACCCTAGCGGGGGGATCAATAGATACGCAGTATTTT. This chain links TRBV5-1 with TRBJ2-3; the match to TRBD2 covers 11 bases. Germline loops: CDR1 SGHRS, CDR2 YFSETQ. There are 18 residues in the CDR3. The J segment lost 5 bases and the V segment lost 0 bases, leaving 11 bases of the junction unmatched.

This chain connects TRBV18 to TRBJ1-1; TRBD1 matches 7 bases. The CDR3 consists of 16 residues. From germline, CDR1 is KGHSH and CDR2 LQKENI. J gave up 1 base and V 4 bases, and 9 bases lay outside the gene matches. DNA for the CDR3: TGTGCCAGCTCACAAGGGCAGGGGGGAACGAACACTGAAGCTTTCTTT. This gives the protein CASSQGQGGTNTEAFF.

About this clone: At one boundary the junction diverges from the germline segment, which might be a read error. J is TRBJ2-3 and V is TRBV23-1; 13 nucleotides match TRBD2. TRBV23-1 is designated an ORF whose function remains uncertain. The CDR3 has 18 residues. The CDR3 loop is CASIQLAGGVCCTDTQYF. The CDR3 DNA reads as TGCGCCAGCATTCAACTAGCGGGAGGGGTGTGTTGCACAGATACGCAGTATTTT.

This clone was counted once. This sequence joins TRBV30 and TRBJ1-1, with D possibly being TRBD1 (6 bases). Trimming stripped 6 bases from V and 1 base from J, with 9 bases between. The germline CDR1 and CDR2 sequences are GTSNPN and SVGIG (reference sequence). The CDR3 totals 12 residues. Written as DNA, the CDR3 is TGTGCCTGCGGGACACCGAACACTGAAGCTTTCTTT. This translates into CACGTPNTEAFF. The full variable domain, completed using reference TRBV30 and TRBJ1-1, is SQTIHQWPATLVQPVGSPLSLECTVEGTSNPNLYWYRQAAGRGLQLLFYSVGIGQISSEVPQNLSASRPQDRQFILSSKKLLLSDSGFYLCACGTPNTEAFFGQGTRLTVV.